This entry features one T cell receptor (beta chain) sequence. Its antigen is currently unknown. Germline V gene lookup returns CDR1 KGHSH and CDR2 LQKENI. Deletions cut 0 bases from V and 3 bases from J, with 8 bases between. This CDR3 has 15 residues. Healthy adults negative for HIV, lacking recent acute infections or vaccinations, served as donors. These data originate in a study of shared clonotypes between healthy human individuals. Study observations and caveats: It was the few donors that limited the genetic and exposure-history diversity represented.

The data were produced by immunoSEQ multiplex PCR, yet TCRdb's version contains in-frame clones alone and is incomplete. The sample holds approximately 940,000 clones, around 80% seen once. The chain is built from TRBV18 and TRBJ2-2, with D maybe TRBD1 (5 bases). Material for sequencing was memory CD4+ T cells sorted from blood. Subset described: CD45RA-negative fraction. The TCR sequence derives from a man between 18 and 29 years old in good health. CDR3 residues: CASSPPSRDTGELFF. The CDR3 DNA is TGTGCCAGCTCACCACCTTCCAGGGACACCGGGGAGCTGTTTTTT.